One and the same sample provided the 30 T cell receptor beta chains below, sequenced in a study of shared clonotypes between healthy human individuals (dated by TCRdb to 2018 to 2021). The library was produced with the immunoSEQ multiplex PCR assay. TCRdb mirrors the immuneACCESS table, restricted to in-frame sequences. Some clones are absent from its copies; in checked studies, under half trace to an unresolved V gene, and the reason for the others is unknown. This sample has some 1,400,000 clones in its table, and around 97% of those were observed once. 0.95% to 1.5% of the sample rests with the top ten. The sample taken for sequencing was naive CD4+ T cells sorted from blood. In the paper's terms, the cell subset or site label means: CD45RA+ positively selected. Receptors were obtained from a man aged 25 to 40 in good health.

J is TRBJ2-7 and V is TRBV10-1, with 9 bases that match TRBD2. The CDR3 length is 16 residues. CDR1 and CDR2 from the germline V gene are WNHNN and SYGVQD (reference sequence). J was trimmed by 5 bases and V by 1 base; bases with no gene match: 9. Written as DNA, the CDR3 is TGCGCCAGCAGTGAGTTATCGCTAGCGGGATTCAACGAGCAGTACTTC. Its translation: CASSELSLAGFNEQYF.

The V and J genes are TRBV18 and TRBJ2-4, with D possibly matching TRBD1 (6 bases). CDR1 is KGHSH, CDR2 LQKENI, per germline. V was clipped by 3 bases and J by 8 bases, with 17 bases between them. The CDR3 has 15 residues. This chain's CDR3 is CASSPAGTHSDIQYF. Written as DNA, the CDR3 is TGTGCCAGCTCACCGGCCGGGACACACTCTGACATTCAGTACTTC.

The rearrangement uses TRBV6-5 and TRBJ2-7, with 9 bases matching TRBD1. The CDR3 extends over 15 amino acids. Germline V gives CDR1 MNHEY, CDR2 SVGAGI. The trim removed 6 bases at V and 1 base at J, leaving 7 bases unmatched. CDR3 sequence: CASSPYRGPSYEQYF. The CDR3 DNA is TGTGCCAGCAGCCCTTACAGGGGGCCTTCCTACGAGCAGTACTTC.

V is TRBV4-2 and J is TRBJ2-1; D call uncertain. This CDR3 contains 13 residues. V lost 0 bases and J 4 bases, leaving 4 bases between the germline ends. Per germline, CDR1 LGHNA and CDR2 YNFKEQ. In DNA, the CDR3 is TGTGCCAGCAGCCAAGAGACTTACAATGAGCAGTTCTTC. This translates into CASSQETYNEQFF.

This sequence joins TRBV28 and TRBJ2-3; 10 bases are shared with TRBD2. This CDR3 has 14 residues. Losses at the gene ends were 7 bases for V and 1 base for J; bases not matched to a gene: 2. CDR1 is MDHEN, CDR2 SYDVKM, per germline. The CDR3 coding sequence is TGTGCCAGCACCGGACTAGCGGGCACAGATACGCAGTATTTT. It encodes CASTGLAGTDTQYF.

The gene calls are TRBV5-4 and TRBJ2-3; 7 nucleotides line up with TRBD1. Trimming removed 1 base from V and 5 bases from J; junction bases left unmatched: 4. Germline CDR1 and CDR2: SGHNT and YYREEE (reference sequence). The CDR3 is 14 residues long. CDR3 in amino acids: CASSLTSGGDTQYF. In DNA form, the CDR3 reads TGTGCCAGCAGCTTGACCTCAGGGGGAGATACGCAGTATTTT.

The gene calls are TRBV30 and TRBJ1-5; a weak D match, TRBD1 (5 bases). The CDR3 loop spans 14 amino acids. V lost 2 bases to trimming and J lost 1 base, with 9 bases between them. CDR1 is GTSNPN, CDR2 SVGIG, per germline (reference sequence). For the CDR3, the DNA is TGTGCCTGGAGTAGCAGGGCGAGCAATCAGCCCCAGCATTTT. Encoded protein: CAWSSRASNQPQHF.

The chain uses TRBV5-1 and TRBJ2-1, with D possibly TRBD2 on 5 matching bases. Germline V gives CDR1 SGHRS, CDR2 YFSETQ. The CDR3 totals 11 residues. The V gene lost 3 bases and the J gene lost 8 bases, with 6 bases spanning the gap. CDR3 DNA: TGCGCCAGCAGCTCCGGGGATGAGCAGTTCTTC. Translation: CASSSGDEQFF.

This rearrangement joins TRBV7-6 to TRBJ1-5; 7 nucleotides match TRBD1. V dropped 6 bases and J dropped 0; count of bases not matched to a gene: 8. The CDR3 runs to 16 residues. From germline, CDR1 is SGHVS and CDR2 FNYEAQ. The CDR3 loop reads CASSWGQHISNQPQHF. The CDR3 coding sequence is TGTGCCAGCAGTTGGGGACAGCACATTAGCAATCAGCCCCAGCATTTT.

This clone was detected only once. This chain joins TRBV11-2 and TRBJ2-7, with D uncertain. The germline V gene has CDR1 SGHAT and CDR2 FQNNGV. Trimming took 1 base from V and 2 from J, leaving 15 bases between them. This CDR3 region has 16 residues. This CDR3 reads CASSLGSGFAPYEQYF. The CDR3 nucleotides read TGTGCCAGCAGCTTAGGTTCAGGATTTGCCCCCTACGAGCAGTACTTC.

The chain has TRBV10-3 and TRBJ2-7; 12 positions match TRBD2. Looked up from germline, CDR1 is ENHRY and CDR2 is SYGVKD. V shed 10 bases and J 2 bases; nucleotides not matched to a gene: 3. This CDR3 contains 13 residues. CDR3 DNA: TGTGCCACTTGGACTAGCGGGGCCTACGAGCAGTACTTC. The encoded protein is CATWTSGAYEQYF.

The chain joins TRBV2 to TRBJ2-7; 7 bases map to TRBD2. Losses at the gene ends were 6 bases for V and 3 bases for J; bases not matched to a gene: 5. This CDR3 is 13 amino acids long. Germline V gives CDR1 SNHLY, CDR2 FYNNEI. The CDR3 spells CASRTGGHYEQYF. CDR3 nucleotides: TGTGCCAGCAGGACGGGGGGTCACTACGAGCAGTACTTC.

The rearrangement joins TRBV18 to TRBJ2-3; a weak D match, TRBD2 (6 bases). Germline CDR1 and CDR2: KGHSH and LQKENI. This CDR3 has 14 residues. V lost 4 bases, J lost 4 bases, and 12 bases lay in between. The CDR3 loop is CASSLAGRSDTQYF. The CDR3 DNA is TGTGCCAGCTCACTCGCGGGGAGGTCAGATACGCAGTATTTT.

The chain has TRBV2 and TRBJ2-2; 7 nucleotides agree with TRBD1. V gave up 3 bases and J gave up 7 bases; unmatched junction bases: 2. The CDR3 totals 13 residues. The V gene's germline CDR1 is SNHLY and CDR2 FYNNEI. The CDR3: CASSETGFGELFF. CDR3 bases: TGTGCCAGCAGTGAGACAGGGTTCGGGGAGCTGTTTTTT.

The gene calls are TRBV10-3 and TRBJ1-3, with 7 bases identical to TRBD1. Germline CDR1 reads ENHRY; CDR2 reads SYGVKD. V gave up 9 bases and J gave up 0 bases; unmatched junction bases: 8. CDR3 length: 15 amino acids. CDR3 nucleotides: TGTGCCATTGGGGACAGTCGAAGCTCTGGAAACACCATATATTTT. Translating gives CAIGDSRSSGNTIYF.

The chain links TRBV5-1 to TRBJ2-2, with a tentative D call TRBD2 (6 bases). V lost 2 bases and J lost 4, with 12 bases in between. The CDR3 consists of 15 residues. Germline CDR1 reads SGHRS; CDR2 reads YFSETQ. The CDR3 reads CASSFLGRTTGELFF. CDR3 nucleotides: TGCGCCAGCAGCTTTTTGGGGAGGACCACCGGGGAGCTGTTTTTT. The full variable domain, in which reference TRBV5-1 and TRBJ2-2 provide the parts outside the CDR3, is KAGVTQTPRYLIKTRGQQVTLSCSPISGHRSVSWYQQTPGQGLQFLFEYFSETQRNKGNFPGRFSGRQFSNSRSEMNVSTLELGDSALYLCASSFLGRTTGELFFGEGSRLTVL.

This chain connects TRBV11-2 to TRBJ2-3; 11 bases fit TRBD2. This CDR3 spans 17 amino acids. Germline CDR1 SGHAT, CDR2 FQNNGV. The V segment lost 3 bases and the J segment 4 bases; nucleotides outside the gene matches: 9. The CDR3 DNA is TGTGCCAGCAGCTTGGGAGTAGCGGGAGGGCCATCAGATACGCAGTATTTT. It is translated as CASSLGVAGGPSDTQYF.

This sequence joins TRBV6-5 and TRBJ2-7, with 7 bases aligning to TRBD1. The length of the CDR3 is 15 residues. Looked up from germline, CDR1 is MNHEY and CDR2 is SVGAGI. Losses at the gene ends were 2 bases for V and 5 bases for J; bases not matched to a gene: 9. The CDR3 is CASSYTQGWAHEQYF. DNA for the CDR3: TGTGCCAGCAGTTACACACAGGGGTGGGCACACGAGCAGTACTTC.

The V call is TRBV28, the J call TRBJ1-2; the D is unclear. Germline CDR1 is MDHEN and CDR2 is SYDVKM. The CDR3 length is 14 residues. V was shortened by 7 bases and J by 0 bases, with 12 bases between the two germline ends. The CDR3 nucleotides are TGTGCCAGCACCCTCTTCGGTTCTAACTATGGCTACACCTTC. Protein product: CASTLFGSNYGYTF.

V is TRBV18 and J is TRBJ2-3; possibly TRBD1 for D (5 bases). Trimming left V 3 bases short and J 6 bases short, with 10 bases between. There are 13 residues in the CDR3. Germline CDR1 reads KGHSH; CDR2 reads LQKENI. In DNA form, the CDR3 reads TGTGCCAGCTCACCTCCAGGGATGGATACGCAGTATTTT. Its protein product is CASSPPGMDTQYF.

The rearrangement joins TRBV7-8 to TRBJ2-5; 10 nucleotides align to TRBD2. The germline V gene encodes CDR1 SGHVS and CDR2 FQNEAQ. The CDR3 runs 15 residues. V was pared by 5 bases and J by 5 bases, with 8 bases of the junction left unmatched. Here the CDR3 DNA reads TGTGCCAGCAGCCCAGCGGGAGGGCTTGAGGAGACCCAGTACTTC. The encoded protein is CASSPAGGLEETQYF.

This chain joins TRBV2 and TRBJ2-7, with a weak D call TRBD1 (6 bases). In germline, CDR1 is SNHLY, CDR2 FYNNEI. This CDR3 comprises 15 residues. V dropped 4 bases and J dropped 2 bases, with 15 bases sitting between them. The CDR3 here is CASSVVGQGTYEQYF. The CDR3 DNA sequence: TGTGCCAGCAGTGTAGTGGGCCAGGGGACCTACGAGCAGTACTTC. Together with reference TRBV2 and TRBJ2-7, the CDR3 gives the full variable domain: EPEVTQTPSHQVTQMGQEVILRCVPISNHLYFYWYRQILGQKVEFLVSFYNNEISEKSEIFDDQFSVERPDGSNFTLKIRSTKLEDSAMYFCASSVVGQGTYEQYFGPGTRLTVT.

CDR3 sequence reads: CASKTDSFGSYEQYF. CDR3 in DNA: TGTGCCAGCAAAACGGACAGTTTCGGGTCCTACGAGCAGTACTTC. The rearrangement joins TRBV19 to TRBJ2-7, with a weak D call TRBD1 (6 bases). This CDR3 contains 15 residues. Germline CDR1 reads LNHDA; CDR2 reads SQIVND (reference sequence). V shed 9 bases and J shed 1 base, with 19 bases lying between them.

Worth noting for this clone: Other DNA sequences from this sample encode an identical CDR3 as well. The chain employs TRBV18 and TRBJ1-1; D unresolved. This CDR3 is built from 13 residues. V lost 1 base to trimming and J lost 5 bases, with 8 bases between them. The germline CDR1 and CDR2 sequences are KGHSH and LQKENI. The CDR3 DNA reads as TGTGCCAGCTCACCACTATCCGGGACTGAAGCTTTCTTT. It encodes CASSPLSGTEAFF.

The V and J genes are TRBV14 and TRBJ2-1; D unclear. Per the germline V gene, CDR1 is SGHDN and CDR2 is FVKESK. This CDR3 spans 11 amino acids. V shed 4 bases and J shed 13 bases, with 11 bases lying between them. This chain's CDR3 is CASSPGHRQFF. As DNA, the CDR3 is TGTGCCAGCAGCCCTGGCCACCGTCAGTTCTTC. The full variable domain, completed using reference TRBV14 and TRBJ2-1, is EAGVTQFPSHSVIEKGQTVTLRCDPISGHDNLYWYRRVMGKEIKFLLHFVKESKQDESGMPNNRFLAERTGGTYSTLKVQPAELEDSGVYFCASSPGHRQFFGPGTRLTVL.

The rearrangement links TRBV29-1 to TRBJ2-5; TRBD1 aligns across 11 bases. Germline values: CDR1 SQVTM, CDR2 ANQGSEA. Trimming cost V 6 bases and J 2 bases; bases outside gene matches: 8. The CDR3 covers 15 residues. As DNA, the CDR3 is TGCAGCGTCGGGACAGGGGGACGCGGGCAAGAGACCCAGTACTTC. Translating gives CSVGTGGRGQETQYF.

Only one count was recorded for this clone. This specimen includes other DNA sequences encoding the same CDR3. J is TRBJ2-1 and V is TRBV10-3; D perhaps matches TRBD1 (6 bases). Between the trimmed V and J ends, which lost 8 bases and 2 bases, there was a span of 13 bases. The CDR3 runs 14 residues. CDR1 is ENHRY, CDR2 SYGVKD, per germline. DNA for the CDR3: TGTGCCATCGGCCGGGACATAGCCTACAATGAGCAGTTCTTC. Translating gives CAIGRDIAYNEQFF.

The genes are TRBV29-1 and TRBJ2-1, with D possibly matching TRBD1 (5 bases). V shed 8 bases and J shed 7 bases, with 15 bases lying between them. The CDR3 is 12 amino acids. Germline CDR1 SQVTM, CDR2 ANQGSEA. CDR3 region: CSWGGKGNEQFF. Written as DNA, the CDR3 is TGCAGCTGGGGCGGAAAAGGTAATGAGCAGTTCTTC.

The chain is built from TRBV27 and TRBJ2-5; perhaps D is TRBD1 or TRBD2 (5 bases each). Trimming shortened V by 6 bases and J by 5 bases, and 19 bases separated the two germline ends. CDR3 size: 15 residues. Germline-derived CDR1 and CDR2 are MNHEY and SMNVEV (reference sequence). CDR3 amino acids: CASSSSVGVSETQYF. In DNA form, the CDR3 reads TGTGCCAGCAGCTCCTCCGTGGGGGTGTCGGAGACCCAGTACTTC.

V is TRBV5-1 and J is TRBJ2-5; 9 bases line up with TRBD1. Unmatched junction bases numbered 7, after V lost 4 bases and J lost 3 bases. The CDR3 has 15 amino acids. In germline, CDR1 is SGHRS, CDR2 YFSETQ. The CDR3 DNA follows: TGCGCCAGCAGCATAGGGACAGGGTCGAAAGAGACCCAGTACTTC. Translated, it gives CASSIGTGSKETQYF.